This T cell receptor (beta chain) was obtained from a study of beta chain features in type 1 diabetes. General observations from the study: Type 1 diabetes patients showed a moderate but significant shortening of TCRB CDR3s in all four CD4+ subsets.

What was sequenced were expressed TCRB transcripts, since all of the isolated RNA had been reverse transcribed. TCRdb's copy holds only in-frame clones and misses some; the assay was immunoSEQ multiplex PCR. Counted here are hundreds of thousands of clones, about an eighth occurring once; the ten biggest clones make up roughly 0.022%. A word on this clone: What it recognizes is unknown.

With 0 bases removed from V and 3 bases from J, the gap between germline ends came to 16 bases. This CDR3 is 17 amino acids long. Per the germline V gene, CDR1 is MGHRA and CDR2 is YSYEKL. The receptor was isolated from a man in his late teens or twenties with type 1 diabetes. Sequencing used naive CD4+ T cells from blood. This chain links TRBV4-1 with TRBJ2-3; D not certain. This chain's CDR3 is CASSQDGPHLKTDTQYF. Written as DNA, the CDR3 is TGCGCCAGCAGCCAAGATGGACCCCACCTGAAGACAGATACGCAGTATTTT.